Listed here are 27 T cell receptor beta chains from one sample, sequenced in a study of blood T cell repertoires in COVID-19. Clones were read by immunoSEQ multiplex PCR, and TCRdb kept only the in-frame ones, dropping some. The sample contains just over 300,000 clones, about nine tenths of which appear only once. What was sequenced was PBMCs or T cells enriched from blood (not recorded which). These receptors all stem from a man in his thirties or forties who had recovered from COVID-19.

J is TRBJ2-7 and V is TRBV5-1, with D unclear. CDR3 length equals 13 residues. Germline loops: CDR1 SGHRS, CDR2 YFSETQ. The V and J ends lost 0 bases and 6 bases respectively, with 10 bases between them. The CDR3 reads CASSLAVLAEQYF. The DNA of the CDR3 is TGCGCCAGCAGCTTGGCCGTATTAGCCGAGCAGTACTTC.

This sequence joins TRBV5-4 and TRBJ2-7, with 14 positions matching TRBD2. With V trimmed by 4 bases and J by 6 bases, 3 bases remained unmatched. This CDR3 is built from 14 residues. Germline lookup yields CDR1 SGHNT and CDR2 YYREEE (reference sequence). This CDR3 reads CASSAGTSGSEQYF. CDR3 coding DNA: TGTGCCAGCAGCGCCGGGACTAGCGGGAGCGAGCAGTACTTC.

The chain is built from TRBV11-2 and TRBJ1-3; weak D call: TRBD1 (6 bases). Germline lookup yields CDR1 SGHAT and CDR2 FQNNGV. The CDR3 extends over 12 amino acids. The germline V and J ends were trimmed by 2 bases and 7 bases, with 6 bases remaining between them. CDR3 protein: CASSLQGNTIYF. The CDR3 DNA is TGTGCCAGCAGCTTACAGGGGAACACCATATATTTT.

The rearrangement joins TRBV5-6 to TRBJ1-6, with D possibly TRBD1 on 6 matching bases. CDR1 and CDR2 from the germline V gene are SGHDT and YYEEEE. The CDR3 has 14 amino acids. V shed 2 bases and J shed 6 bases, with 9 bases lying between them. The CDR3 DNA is TGTGCCAGCAGCTTCGGGACACCTAATTCACCCCTCCACTTT. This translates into CASSFGTPNSPLHF.

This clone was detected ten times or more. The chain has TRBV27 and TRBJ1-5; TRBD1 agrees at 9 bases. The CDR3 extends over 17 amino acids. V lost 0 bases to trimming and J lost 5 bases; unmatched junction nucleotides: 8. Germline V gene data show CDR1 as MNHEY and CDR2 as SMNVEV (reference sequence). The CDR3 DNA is TGTGCCAGCAGTTTATCTCCGCTGGGACAGGGTCATCAGCCCCAGCATTTT. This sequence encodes CASSLSPLGQGHQPQHF.

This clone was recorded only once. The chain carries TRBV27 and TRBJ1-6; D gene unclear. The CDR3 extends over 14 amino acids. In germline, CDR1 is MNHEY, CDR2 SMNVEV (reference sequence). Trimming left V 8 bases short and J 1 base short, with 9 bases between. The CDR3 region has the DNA TGTGCCAGCGCGGGAGGATCCTATAATTCACCCCTCCACTTT. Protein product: CASAGGSYNSPLHF.

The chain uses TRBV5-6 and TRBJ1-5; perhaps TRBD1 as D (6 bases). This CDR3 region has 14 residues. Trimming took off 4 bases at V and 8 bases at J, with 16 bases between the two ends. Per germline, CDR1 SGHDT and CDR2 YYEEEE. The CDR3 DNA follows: TGTGCCAGCAGCCCCGGTCAGGGGAGGGAGCCCCAGCATTTT. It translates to CASSPGQGREPQHF.

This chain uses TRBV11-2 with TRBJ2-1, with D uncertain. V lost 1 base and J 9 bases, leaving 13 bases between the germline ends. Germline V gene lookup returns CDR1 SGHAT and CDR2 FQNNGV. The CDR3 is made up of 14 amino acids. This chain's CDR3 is CASSLGTLVSEQFF. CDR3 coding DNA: TGTGCCAGCAGCTTAGGAACGCTAGTAAGTGAGCAGTTCTTC. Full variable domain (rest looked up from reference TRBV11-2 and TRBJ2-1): EAGVAQSPRYKIIEKRQSVAFWCNPISGHATLYWYQQILGQGPKLLIQFQNNGVVDDSQLPKDRFSAERLKGVDSTLKIQPAKLEDSAVYLCASSLGTLVSEQFFGPGTRLTVL.

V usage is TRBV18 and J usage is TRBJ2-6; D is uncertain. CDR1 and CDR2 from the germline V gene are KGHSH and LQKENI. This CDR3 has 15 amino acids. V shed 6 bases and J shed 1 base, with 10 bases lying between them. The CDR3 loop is CASSLSESGANVLTF. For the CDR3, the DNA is TGTGCCAGCTCCCTGAGCGAATCTGGGGCCAACGTCCTGACTTTC. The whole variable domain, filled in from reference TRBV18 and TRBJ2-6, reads NAGVMQNPRHLVRRRGQEARLRCSPMKGHSHVYWYRQLPEEGLKFMVYLQKENIIDESGMPKERFSAEFPKEGPSILRIQQVVRGDSAAYFCASSLSESGANVLTFGAGSRLTVL.

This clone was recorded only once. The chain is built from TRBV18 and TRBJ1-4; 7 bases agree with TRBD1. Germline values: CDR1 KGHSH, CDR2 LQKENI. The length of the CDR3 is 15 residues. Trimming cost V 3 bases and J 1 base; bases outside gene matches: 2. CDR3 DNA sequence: TGTGCCAGCTCACCCAACAGGGGAACTAATGAAAAACTGTTTTTT. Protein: CASSPNRGTNEKLFF.

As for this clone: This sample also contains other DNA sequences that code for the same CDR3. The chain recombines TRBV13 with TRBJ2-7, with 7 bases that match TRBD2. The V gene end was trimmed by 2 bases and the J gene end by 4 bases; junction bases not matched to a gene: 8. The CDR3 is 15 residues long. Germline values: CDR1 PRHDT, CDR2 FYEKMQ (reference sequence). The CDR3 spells CASSLRSGSGYEQYF. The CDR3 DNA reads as TGTGCCAGCAGCTTAAGATCAGGTAGCGGGTACGAGCAGTACTTC.

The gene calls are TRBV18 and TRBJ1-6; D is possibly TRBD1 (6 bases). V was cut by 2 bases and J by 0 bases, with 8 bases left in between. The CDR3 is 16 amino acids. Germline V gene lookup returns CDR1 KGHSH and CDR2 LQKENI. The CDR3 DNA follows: TGTGCCAGCTCACCAAAGACAGGCTCCTATAATTCACCCCTCCACTTT. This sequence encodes CASSPKTGSYNSPLHF.

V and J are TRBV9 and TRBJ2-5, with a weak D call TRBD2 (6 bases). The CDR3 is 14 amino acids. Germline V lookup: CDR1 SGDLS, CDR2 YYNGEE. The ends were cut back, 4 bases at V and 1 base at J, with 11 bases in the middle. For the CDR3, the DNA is TGTGCCAGCAGCTTCGGGACTCGCCAAGAGACCCAGTACTTC. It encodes CASSFGTRQETQYF.

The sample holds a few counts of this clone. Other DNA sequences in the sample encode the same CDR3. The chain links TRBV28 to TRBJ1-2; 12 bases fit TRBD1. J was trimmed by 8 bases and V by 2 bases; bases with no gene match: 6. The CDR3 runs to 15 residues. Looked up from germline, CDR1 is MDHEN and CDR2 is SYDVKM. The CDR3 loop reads CASSLRDRGRGGYTF. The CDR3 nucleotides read TGTGCCAGCAGTTTACGGGACAGGGGGCGAGGGGGCTACACCTTC.

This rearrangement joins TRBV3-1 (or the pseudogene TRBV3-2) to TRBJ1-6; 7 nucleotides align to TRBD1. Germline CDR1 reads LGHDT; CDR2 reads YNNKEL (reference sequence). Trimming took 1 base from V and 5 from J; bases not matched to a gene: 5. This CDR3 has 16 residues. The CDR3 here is CASSQGTGNHNSPLHF. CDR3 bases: TGTGCCAGCAGCCAAGGGACAGGAAACCATAATTCACCCCTCCACTTT.

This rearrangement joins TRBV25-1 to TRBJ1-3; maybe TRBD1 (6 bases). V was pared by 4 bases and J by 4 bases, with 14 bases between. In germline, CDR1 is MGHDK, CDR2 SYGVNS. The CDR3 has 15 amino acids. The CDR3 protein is CASSGQQGYGNTIYF. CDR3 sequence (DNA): TGTGCCAGCAGTGGCCAACAGGGATACGGAAACACCATATATTTT. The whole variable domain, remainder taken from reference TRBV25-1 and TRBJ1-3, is EADIYQTPRYLVIGTGKKITLECSQTMGHDKMYWYQQDPGMELHLIHYSYGVNSTEKGDLSSESTVSRIRTEHFPLTLESARPSHTSQYLCASSGQQGYGNTIYFGEGSWLTVV.

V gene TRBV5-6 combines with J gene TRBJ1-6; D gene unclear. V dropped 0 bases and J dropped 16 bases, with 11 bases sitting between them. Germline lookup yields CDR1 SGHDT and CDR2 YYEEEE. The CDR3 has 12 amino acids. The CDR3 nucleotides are TGTGCCAGCAGCTTGGGCCGGGATCAGCTCCACTTT. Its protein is CASSLGRDQLHF.

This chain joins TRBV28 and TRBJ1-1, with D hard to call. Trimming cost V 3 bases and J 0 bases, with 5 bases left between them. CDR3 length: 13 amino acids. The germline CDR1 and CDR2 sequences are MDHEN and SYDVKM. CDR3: CASSLDLNTEAFF. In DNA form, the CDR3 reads TGTGCCAGCAGTTTGGACTTGAACACTGAAGCTTTCTTT.

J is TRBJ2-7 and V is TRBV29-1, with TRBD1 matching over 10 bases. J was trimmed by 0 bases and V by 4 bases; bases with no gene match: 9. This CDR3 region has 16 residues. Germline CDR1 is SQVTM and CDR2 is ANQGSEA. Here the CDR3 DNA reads TGCAGCGTTGTCGGAGTTGGGACAGGGGTCTCCTACGAGCAGTACTTC. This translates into CSVVGVGTGVSYEQYF.

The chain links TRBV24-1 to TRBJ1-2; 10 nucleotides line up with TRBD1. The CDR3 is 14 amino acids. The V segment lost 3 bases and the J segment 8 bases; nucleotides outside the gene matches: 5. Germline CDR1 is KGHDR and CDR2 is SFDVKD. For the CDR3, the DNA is TGTGCCACCAGTGATGCCGGGACAGGGGTGGGCTACACCTTC. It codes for CATSDAGTGVGYTF.

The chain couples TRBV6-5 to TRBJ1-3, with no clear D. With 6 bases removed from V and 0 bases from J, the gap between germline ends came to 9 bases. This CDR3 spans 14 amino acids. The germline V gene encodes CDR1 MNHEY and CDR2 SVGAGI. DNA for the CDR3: TGTGCCAGCAGACTCCGGAGCTCTGGAAACACCATATATTTT. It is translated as CASRLRSSGNTIYF.

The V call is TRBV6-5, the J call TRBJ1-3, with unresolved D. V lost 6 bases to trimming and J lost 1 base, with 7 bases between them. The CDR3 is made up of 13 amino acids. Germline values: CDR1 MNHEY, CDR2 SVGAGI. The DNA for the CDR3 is TGTGCCAGCAGGGCCGGGTCTGGAAACACCATATATTTT. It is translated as CASRAGSGNTIYF.

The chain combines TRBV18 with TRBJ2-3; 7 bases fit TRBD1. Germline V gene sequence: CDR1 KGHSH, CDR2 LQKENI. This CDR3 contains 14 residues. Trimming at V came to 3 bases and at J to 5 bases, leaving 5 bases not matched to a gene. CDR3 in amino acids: CASSPDREIDTQYF. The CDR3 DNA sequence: TGTGCCAGCTCACCCGACAGGGAAATAGATACGCAGTATTTT.

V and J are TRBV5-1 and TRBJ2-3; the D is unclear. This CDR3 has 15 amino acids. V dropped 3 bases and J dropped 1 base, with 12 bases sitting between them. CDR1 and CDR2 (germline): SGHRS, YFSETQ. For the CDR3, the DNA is TGCGCCAGCAGCTCCGCGGCTATTCGCACAGATACGCAGTATTTT. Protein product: CASSSAAIRTDTQYF.

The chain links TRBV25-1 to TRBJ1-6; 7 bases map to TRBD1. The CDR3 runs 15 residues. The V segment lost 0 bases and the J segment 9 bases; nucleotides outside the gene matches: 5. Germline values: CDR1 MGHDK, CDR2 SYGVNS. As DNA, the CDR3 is TGTGCCAGCAGTGAATACTCCAGGGGGAGTTCACCCCTCCACTTT. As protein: CASSEYSRGSSPLHF.

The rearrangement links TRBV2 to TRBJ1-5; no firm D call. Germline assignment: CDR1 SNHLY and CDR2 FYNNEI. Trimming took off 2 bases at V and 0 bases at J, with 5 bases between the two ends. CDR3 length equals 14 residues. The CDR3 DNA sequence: TGTGCCAGCAGTGAACAGTATAGCAATCAGCCCCAGCATTTT. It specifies CASSEQYSNQPQHF.

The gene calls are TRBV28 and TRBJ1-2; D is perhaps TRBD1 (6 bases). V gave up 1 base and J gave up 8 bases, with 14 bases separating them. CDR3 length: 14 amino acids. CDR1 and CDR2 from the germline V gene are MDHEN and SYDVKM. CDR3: CASSLSDRKRGYTF. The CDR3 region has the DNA TGTGCCAGCAGTTTATCCGACAGGAAGAGAGGCTACACCTTC.